Following are 26 T cell receptor beta chains from one sample sequenced in a study of beta chain features in type 1 diabetes. Expressed TCRB transcripts were sequenced, since all the RNA that had been isolated was reverse transcribed. Profiling relied on immunoSEQ multiplex PCR, and the TCRdb table lists in-frame clones only, not all of them. The top ten hold roughly 0.04% of the sample, which has some 640,000 clones, over 11% seen once. The antigens for these receptors are not known. Study-wide results and limits: Type 1 diabetes patients had moderately but significantly shorter TCRB CDR3s in all four CD4+ subsets.

Sequencing used naive CD4+ T cells from blood. These receptors originate from a man between 18 and 35 years old with type 1 diabetes.

The table lists this clone with a few counts. One end of the junction is discordant with germline, which a read error may explain. The rearrangement uses TRBV18 and TRBJ2-5, with D tentatively TRBD2 (6 bases). The CDR3 spans 14 residues. CDR1 and CDR2 from the germline V gene are KGHSH and LQKENI. This CDR3 reads CASSPQGLQEAQYF. The CDR3 region has the DNA TGTGCCAGCTCACCTCAGGGACTTCAAGAGGCCCAGTACTTC.

This sequence joins TRBV7-9 and TRBJ2-3, with D possibly TRBD1 on 6 matching bases. The CDR3 is 16 amino acids. V lost 5 bases to trimming and J lost 1 base, with 16 bases between them. Germline values: CDR1 SEHNR, CDR2 FQNEAQ (reference sequence). The CDR3 nucleotides read TGTGCCAGCAGCCGTGGCCTACAGGGAGGCACAGATACGCAGTATTTT. It is translated as CASSRGLQGGTDTQYF. Full variable domain (outside the CDR3, taken from reference TRBV7-9 and TRBJ2-3): DTGVSQNPRHKITKRGQNVTFRCDPISEHNRLYWYRQTLGQGPEFLTYFQNEAQLEKSRLLSDRFSAERPKGSFSTLEIQRTEQGDSAMYLCASSRGLQGGTDTQYFGPGTRLTVL.

This clone was detected only a few times. CDR3 sequence: CSVRDRDNEQFF. CDR3 nucleotide sequence: TGCAGCGTACGGGACAGGGACAATGAGCAGTTCTTC. The rearrangement links TRBV29-1 to TRBJ2-1, with 9 bases identical to TRBD1. V lost 6 bases, J lost 5 bases, and 2 bases stayed unmatched. CDR1 is SQVTM and CDR2 is ANQGSEA in the germline V gene. The CDR3 has 12 amino acids.

V gene TRBV5-8 combines with J gene TRBJ2-1; D remains ambiguous. The CDR3 is made up of 12 amino acids. Germline CDR1 is SGHTS and CDR2 is YDEGEE. The V and J ends lost 7 bases and 7 bases respectively, with 12 bases between them. This chain's CDR3 is CASALAWNEQFF. The CDR3 bases are TGTGCCAGCGCTTTAGCCTGGAATGAGCAGTTCTTC. Filled out from reference TRBV5-8 and TRBJ2-1, the complete variable domain reads EAGVTQSPTHLIKTRGQQATLRCSPISGHTSVYWYQQALGLGLQFLLWYDEGEERNRGNFPPRFSGRQFPNYSSELNVNALELEDSALYLCASALAWNEQFFGPGTRLTVL.

This clone occurred a few times. CDR3 protein: CASRTFDRGANYGYTF. In DNA form, the CDR3 reads TGTGCCAGCAGAACCTTTGACAGGGGCGCCAACTATGGCTACACCTTC. The gene calls are TRBV27 and TRBJ1-2; 8 positions agree with TRBD1. This CDR3 region has 16 residues. CDR1 is MNHEY and CDR2 is SMNVEV in the germline V gene (reference sequence). V shed 6 bases and J 2 bases; nucleotides not matched to a gene: 11.

The table lists this clone with a few counts. This sequence joins TRBV18 and TRBJ1-5; a possible D gene is TRBD1 (5 bases). Germline V gene lookup returns CDR1 KGHSH and CDR2 LQKENI. The CDR3 sequence is 13 residues long. Trimming removed 5 bases from V and 5 bases from J, with 10 bases in between. The CDR3 sequence: CASSGGSDQPQHF. In DNA, the CDR3 is TGTGCCAGCTCAGGGGGTTCGGATCAGCCCCAGCATTTT.

The chain has TRBV29-1 and TRBJ2-3, with TRBD2 matching over 7 bases. Trimming at V came to 6 bases and at J to 2 bases, leaving 5 bases not matched to a gene. The germline V gene has CDR1 SQVTM and CDR2 ANQGSEA. The CDR3 spans 13 residues. The CDR3, as DNA: TGCAGCGTGGGACGGGGGGACACAGATACGCAGTATTTT. Protein sequence: CSVGRGDTDTQYF.

J is TRBJ2-7 and V is TRBV15, with D unclear. V was trimmed by 1 base and J by 2 bases, leaving 15 bases between them. Germline V gives CDR1 LNHNV, CDR2 YYDKDF (reference sequence). The CDR3 is 16 residues long. The CDR3 region has the DNA TGTGCCACCAGCAGAGTAGGTGGGATATCCCCCTACGAGCAGTACTTC. Its translation: CATSRVGGISPYEQYF. Variable domain in full (rest from reference TRBV15 and TRBJ2-7): DAMVIQNPRYQVTQFGKPVTLSCSQTLNHNVMYWYQQKSSQAPKLLFHYYDKDFNNEADTPDNFQSRRPNTSFCFLDIRSPGLGDTAMYLCATSRVGGISPYEQYFGPGTRLTVT.

The chain combines TRBV6-7 with TRBJ2-1, with D perhaps matching TRBD2 (6 bases). TRBV6-7 is an ORF; its function is uncertain. The germline V and J ends were trimmed by 5 bases and 5 bases, with 22 bases remaining between them. The CDR3 runs to 17 residues. The CDR3 DNA reads TGTGCCAGCAGTCTCGTAGGGATGAGGGAGCGGGACAATGAGCAGTTCTTC. Protein product: CASSLVGMRERDNEQFF.

CDR3 in amino acids: CSVGGSRPYNEQFF. CDR3 bases: TGCAGCGTGGGGGGGTCAAGGCCCTACAATGAGCAGTTCTTC. The chain links TRBV29-1 to TRBJ2-1; TRBD2 aligns across 7 bases. Trimming removed 6 bases from V and 2 bases from J; junction bases left unmatched: 7. The CDR3 totals 14 residues. The germline CDR1 and CDR2 sequences are SQVTM and ANQGSEA.

The CDR3 loop reads CSVLRGLTNEQFF. The CDR3 nucleotides are TGCAGCGTCCTAAGGGGCCTTACGAATGAGCAGTTCTTC. The gene calls are TRBV29-1 and TRBJ2-1, with D possibly matching TRBD1 (5 bases). Germline lookup yields CDR1 SQVTM and CDR2 ANQGSEA. Deletions cut 6 bases from V and 7 bases from J, with 16 bases between. This CDR3 region has 13 residues.

This rearrangement joins TRBV4-2 to TRBJ2-3; D unclear. Trimming pared 4 bases from V and 2 bases from J, leaving 10 bases between. CDR1 and CDR2 from the germline V gene are LGHNA and YNFKEQ. There are 14 residues in the CDR3. CDR3 coding DNA: TGTGCCAGCAGCCTTGGCCCGGTCACAGATACGCAGTATTTT. This gives the protein CASSLGPVTDTQYF.

This clone was detected a few times. This chain links TRBV25-1 with TRBJ2-5, with D possibly being TRBD1 or TRBD2 (5 bases each). The V gene's germline CDR1 is MGHDK and CDR2 SYGVNS. This CDR3 is 14 amino acids long. Trimming pared 6 bases from V and 5 bases from J, leaving 16 bases between. DNA of the CDR3: TGTGCCAGCAGATCCCTCGGGACCTGGGAGACCCAGTACTTC. Its protein is CASRSLGTWETQYF. Combining the CDR3 with reference TRBV25-1 and TRBJ2-5 gives the whole variable domain EADIYQTPRYLVIGTGKKITLECSQTMGHDKMYWYQQDPGMELHLIHYSYGVNSTEKGDLSSESTVSRIRTEHFPLTLESARPSHTSQYLCASRSLGTWETQYFGPGTRLLVL.

This clone was found a few times. The CDR3 DNA follows: TGTGCCTGGAGTCTCCTCCCTCCCACTAGCGGGAGGGCCAATGAGCAGTTCTTC. Protein sequence: CAWSLLPPTSGRANEQFF. This sequence joins TRBV30 and TRBJ2-1; 13 bases match TRBD2. CDR1 and CDR2 (germline): GTSNPN, SVGIG (reference sequence). The CDR3 runs to 18 residues. V lost 2 bases, J lost 6 bases, and 13 bases stayed unmatched.

CDR3 region: CASSALAGGLNEQFF. The CDR3, as DNA: TGTGCCAGCAGCGCACTAGCGGGGGGGCTCAATGAGCAGTTCTTC. V usage is TRBV2 and J usage is TRBJ2-1, with 13 bases fitting TRBD2. The germline gives CDR1 SNHLY, CDR2 FYNNEI. The CDR3 covers 15 residues. The trim removed 6 bases at V and 6 bases at J, leaving 5 bases unmatched. Combining the CDR3 with reference TRBV2 and TRBJ2-1 gives the whole variable domain EPEVTQTPSHQVTQMGQEVILRCVPISNHLYFYWYRQILGQKVEFLVSFYNNEISEKSEIFDDQFSVERPDGSNFTLKIRSTKLEDSAMYFCASSALAGGLNEQFFGPGTRLTVL.

The sample holds a few counts of this clone. This chain joins TRBV30 and TRBJ2-7, with a tentative D call TRBD2 (5 bases). V was cut by 0 bases and J by 0 bases, with 9 bases left in between. The germline gives CDR1 GTSNPN, CDR2 SVGIG (reference sequence). This CDR3 spans 14 amino acids. CDR3 protein: CAWSVGVSSYEQYF. The CDR3 DNA follows: TGTGCCTGGAGTGTCGGGGTAAGCTCCTACGAGCAGTACTTC.

In this sample, this clone turned up many times. The CDR3, as DNA: TGTGCCAGCAGCCAAACCCGGCCTGAGCAGTTCTTC. It is translated as CASSQTRPEQFF. The chain has TRBV7-9 and TRBJ2-1; D unresolved. The CDR3 consists of 12 residues. Trimming removed 5 bases at V and 9 bases at J, with 11 bases between. CDR1 is SEHNR, CDR2 FQNEAQ, per germline (reference sequence).

This clone was counted only a few times. V and J are TRBV30 and TRBJ1-4; unclear D gene. V was pared by 2 bases and J by 0 bases, with 13 bases between. The CDR3 runs to 16 residues. The V gene's germline CDR1 is GTSNPN and CDR2 SVGIG (reference sequence). CDR3 in amino acids: CAWSTGYPATNEKLFF. The DNA for the CDR3 is TGTGCCTGGAGTACCGGCTATCCTGCAACTAATGAAAAACTGTTTTTT.

The CDR3 spells CASSPPRSGGAYEQYF. CDR3 bases: TGTGCCAGCAGCCCTCCGAGGAGCGGGGGGGCCTACGAGCAGTACTTC. The chain is built from TRBV9 and TRBJ2-7; 10 nucleotides align to TRBD2. The junction had 9 bases not matched to a gene; V was cut back by 4 bases and J by 2 bases. The CDR3 has 16 amino acids. CDR1 and CDR2 (germline): SGDLS, YYNGEE.

This sequence joins TRBV18 and TRBJ2-7; 9 nucleotides line up with TRBD1. CDR3 size: 13 residues. In germline, CDR1 is KGHSH, CDR2 LQKENI. V lost 4 bases, J lost 6 bases, and 4 bases stayed unmatched. CDR3 residues: CASSQLDRGEQYF. CDR3 coding DNA: TGTGCCAGCTCACAGCTGGACAGGGGCGAGCAGTACTTC.

This clone turned up a few times. The chain uses TRBV5-5 and TRBJ2-5, with D possibly matching TRBD2 (6 bases). Per the germline V gene, CDR1 is SGHKS and CDR2 is YYEKEE (reference sequence). The CDR3 is made up of 14 amino acids. Deletions cut 4 bases from V and 5 bases from J, with 15 bases between. The CDR3 reads CASSRGETRETQYF. CDR3 nucleotide sequence: TGTGCCAGCAGCCGCGGGGAGACCAGGGAGACCCAGTACTTC.

The chain uses TRBV29-1 and TRBJ1-2, with D unresolved. V was cut by 2 bases and J by 10 bases, with 8 bases left in between. CDR3 length: 10 residues. CDR1 is SQVTM and CDR2 is ANQGSEA in the germline V gene. CDR3 nucleotides: TGCAGCGTTGAATCTGGCGACTACACCTTC. Its protein product is CSVESGDYTF.

J is TRBJ1-2 and V is TRBV6-5, with 7 bases fitting TRBD1. The CDR3 consists of 13 residues. Germline V gene lookup returns CDR1 MNHEY and CDR2 SVGAGI. The V segment lost 6 bases and the J segment 7 bases; nucleotides outside the gene matches: 8. CDR3 nucleotides: TGTGCCAGCAGCCCCGACAGGGTCCGTGGCTACACCTTC. Amino acid sequence: CASSPDRVRGYTF.

Only a few counts were recorded for this clone. The chain combines TRBV20-1 with TRBJ1-2, with D possibly matching TRBD1 (5 bases). Germline loops: CDR1 DFQATT, CDR2 SNEGSKA (reference sequence). The CDR3 is 11 amino acids. Trimming stripped 8 bases from V and 8 bases from J, with 15 bases between. DNA for the CDR3: TGCAGTACCTCCGAGGGGACGGGCTACACCTTC. Translated, it gives CSTSEGTGYTF.

This chain joins TRBV5-1 and TRBJ2-3; TRBD1 might be the D (6 bases). The CDR3 runs 14 residues. CDR1 SGHRS and CDR2 YFSETQ come from the germline V gene. The ends were cut back, 3 bases at V and 1 base at J, with 9 bases in the middle. CDR3 DNA: TGCGCCAGCAGCTCACAGGGAGGCACAGATACGCAGTATTTT. Its translation is CASSSQGGTDTQYF.

In DNA form, the CDR3 reads TGTGCCAGCCATGAAAACATTGCCGAGACCCAGTACTTC. This translates into CASHENIAETQYF. The chain combines TRBV2 with TRBJ2-5; unclear D gene. The V gene's germline CDR1 is SNHLY and CDR2 FYNNEI. CDR3 length: 13 residues. Trimming left V 8 bases short and J 5 bases short, with 15 bases between.